This T cell receptor beta chain is drawn from a study of T cell responses to AZD1222 COVID-19 vaccine. Clones were read by immunoSEQ multiplex PCR, and TCRdb kept only the in-frame ones, dropping some. The sample comprises 160,000 or so clones, approximately 90% of which are singletons, and roughly 4.3% rests with the top ten. Trimming took 0 bases from V and 0 from J, leaving 6 bases between them. The CDR3 extends over 15 amino acids. Germline V gives CDR1 ENHRY, CDR2 SYGVKD. The rearrangement links TRBV10-3 to TRBJ1-5, with unresolved D. The receptor's source is an adult in good health. The sample was peripheral blood, taken on day 0 of MenACWY control vaccination. CDR3 bases: TGTGCCATCAGTGAGTCGATATATAGCAATCAGCCCCAGCATTTT. Its protein is CAISESIYSNQPQHF.